A selection of T cell receptor beta chains follows, all from one sample in a study of blood T cell repertoires in COVID-19. Repertoires were generated with immunoSEQ multiplex PCR, while TCRdb's copy carries only in-frame clones and drops some. The sample lists more than 200,000 clones; around 84% were seen once. The sequenced material came from PBMCs or T cells enriched from blood (not recorded which). The receptors derive from a woman aged 50 to 60 who had recovered from COVID-19. The CDR3 runs from the conserved cysteine through the conserved F or W. Each record gives: D gene, clone size, J gene, V gene, CDR3 DNA, CDR3 protein. A D gene is named only where the DNA matches it firmly. Clone size, where shown, is once, few, many, or a class for clones that have expanded.

- - TRBJ2-7 TRBV4-2 TGTGCCAGCAGCCAAGATCGCGACTTTTACTACGAGCAGTACTTC CASSQDRDFYYEQYF
TRBD1 - TRBJ1-5 TRBV7-9 TGTGCCAGCAGCTGGGGGACAGGGGAATTCCAGCCCCAGCATTTT CASSWGTGEFQPQHF
- - TRBJ2-5 TRBV6-2/TRBV6-3 TGTGCCAGCAGTTTATATGCCCGGGAGACCCAGTACTTC CASSLYARETQYF
TRBD1 - TRBJ2-5 TRBV5-4 TGTGCCAGCAGCTTGGGTCGGACAGGGGTCCGAAGGGGGACCCAGTACTTC CASSLGRTGVRRGTQYF
- - TRBJ2-7 TRBV28 TGTGCCAGCAGTTTATTAGGCCTAGCCTACGAGCAGTACTTC CASSLLGLAYEQYF
TRBD2 - TRBJ2-7 TRBV7-2 TGTGCCAGCAGCCTGACTAGCGGAGGCGTAACCGAGCAGTACTTC CASSLTSGGVTEQYF
- - TRBJ2-7 TRBV4-2 TGTGCCAGCAGCCAAGCCGGGACTTTATATTACGAGCAGTACTTC CASSQAGTLYYEQYF
TRBD2 - TRBJ2-2 TRBV19 TGTGCCAGTAGGGGACTGGCGGGAGGGCCTAACACCGGGGAGCTGTTTTTT CASRGLAGGPNTGELFF
TRBD1 - TRBJ1-2 TRBV6-6 TGTGCCAGCAGTTACTCGGACAGGACGAACTATGGCTACACCTTC CASSYSDRTNYGYTF
TRBD2 - TRBJ2-1 TRBV7-2 TGTGCCAGCAGCTCGACTAGCGGGAGTTATGAGCAGTTCTTC CASSSTSGSYEQFF
- - TRBJ1-4 TRBV6-5 TGTGCCAGCAGTCCCAGAGGCCTGCCGAATGAAAAACTGTTTTTT CASSPRGLPNEKLFF
- - TRBJ1-2 TRBV25-1 TGTGCCAGCAGTGGCAGCGGCTATGGCTACACCTTC CASSGSGYGYTF
- - TRBJ2-5 TRBV21-1 TGTGCCAGCAGCATAAAGACTAGCGGGAGAGAGACCCAGTACTTC CASSIKTSGRETQYF
- - TRBJ2-5 TRBV7-7 TGTGCTAGCAGCCCAAGACAAAGGATAGAGACCCAGTACTTC CASSPRQRIETQYF
- - TRBJ1-1 TRBV6-5 TGTGCCAGCACCCCCCCCGGTGGGGGCAACACTGAAGCTTTCTTT CASTPPGGGNTEAFF
TRBD1 - TRBJ2-1 TRBV28 TGTGCCAGCAGCCTCCTCCAGGGGGATGAGCAGTTCTTC CASSLLQGDEQFF
TRBD1 - TRBJ1-2 TRBV7-2 TGTGCCAGCAGCTTCGCGACAGGGGACCATGGCTACACCTTC CASSFATGDHGYTF
- - TRBJ1-5 TRBV2 TGTGCCAGCAGTGAAGGGGGCGGACAGCGGAATCAGCCCCAGCATTTT CASSEGGGQRNQPQHF
- once TRBJ2-7 TRBV5-1 TGCGCCAGCAGCCCGGTAATACCCGAGTTTTCCTACGAGCAGTACTTC CASSPVIPEFSYEQYF
TRBD2 - TRBJ2-1 TRBV28 TGTGCCAGCAGTTTTGGGCGACTAGCGGGAACCAATGAGCAGTTCTTC CASSFGRLAGTNEQFF
TRBD2 - TRBJ2-1 TRBV15 TGTGCCACCAGCAGAGACTGGCCGGGACTAGCGGGAGGTTTTTATGAGCAGTTCTTC CATSRDWPGLAGGFYEQFF
- - TRBJ1-1 TRBV27 TGTGCCAGCAGTTTTGGTTCGTCAGGGTTGGGGAGGGGGAACCCCTCTGAAGCTTTCTTT CASSFGSSGLGRGNPSEAFF
TRBD2 once TRBJ2-1 TRBV28 TGTGCCAGCAGTTTATTTTCTAGCGGGAGTAATGAGCAGTTCTTC CASSLFSSGSNEQFF
- - TRBJ2-7 TRBV11-2 TGTGCCAGCACCACGGACTCTAGTTACTACGAGCAGTACTTC CASTTDSSYYEQYF